This T cell receptor (beta chain) was obtained from a study of blood T cell repertoires in COVID-19. This CDR3 has 15 amino acids. V dropped 4 bases and J dropped 4 bases, with 13 bases sitting between them. Germline CDR1 is MNHEY and CDR2 is SVGAGI. Per the original methods: It was from reference gene primer amplification that nucleated cell counts were estimated. Assay: immunoSEQ multiplex PCR; the TCRdb copy retains only in-frame clones and omits some. D and trimming were read from the DNA, whereas the V and J calls and clone size are those reported in that table. Found here are around 140,000 clones, 70% to 85% of them singletons; the top ten hold around 9.6%.

This TCR was sampled from a man in his sixties with active or convalescent COVID-19. The gene calls are TRBV6-5 and TRBJ1-4; TRBD1 might be the D (5 bases). Material: peripheral blood. In nucleotides, the CDR3 is TGTGCCAGCAGTTTTAGGCAGGGCCTTAATGAAAAACTGTTTTTT. The encoded protein is CASSFRQGLNEKLFF.